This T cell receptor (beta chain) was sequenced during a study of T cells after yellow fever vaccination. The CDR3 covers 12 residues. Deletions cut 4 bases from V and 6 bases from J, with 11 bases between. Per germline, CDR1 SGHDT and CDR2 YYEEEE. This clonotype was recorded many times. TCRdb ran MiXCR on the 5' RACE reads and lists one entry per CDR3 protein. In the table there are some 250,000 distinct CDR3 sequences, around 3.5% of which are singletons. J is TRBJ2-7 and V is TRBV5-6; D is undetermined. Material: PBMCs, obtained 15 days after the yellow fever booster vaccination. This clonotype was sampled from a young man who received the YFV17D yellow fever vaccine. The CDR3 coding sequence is TGTGCCAGCAGCCCCAGCACGGTCGAGCAGTACTTC. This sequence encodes CASSPSTVEQYF. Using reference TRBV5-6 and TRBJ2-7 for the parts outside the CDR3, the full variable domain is DAGVTQSPTHLIKTRGQQVTLRCSPKSGHDTVSWYQQALGQGPQFIFQYYEEEERQRGNFPDRFSGHQFPNYSSELNVNALLLGDSALYLCASSPSTVEQYFGPGTRLTVT.